This T cell receptor beta chain appears in the sequencing data of a study of T-cell memory formation after mild COVID-19. Looking at the study overall: Clusters of TCRs were largely donor specific.

Study conclusions and caveats: Second-wave clones with a day 37 peak had unconfirmed SARS-CoV-2 specificity. Cross-reactive memory appears to have joined, as suggested by some responding clones showing up in pre-infection memory. Contracting CD4+ clones lay largely in CM and EM, with CD8+ ones residing in EMRA.

This CDR3 has 12 residues. Trimming took off 0 bases at V and 6 bases at J, with 7 bases between the two ends. Per germline, CDR1 GTSNPN and CDR2 SVGIG (reference sequence). A word on this clonotype: The antigen is undetermined.

TCRdb ran MiXCR on the 5' RACE reads and lists one entry per CDR3 protein. Here the sample spans a few hundred thousand distinct CDR3 sequences, 25% being singletons. The sample consisted of PBMCs or a T cell subset sorted from them (not recorded which). The source is an adult woman who had mild COVID-19 (a few samples of this study predate the infection). Cell type and time point are not known. The rearrangement uses TRBV30 and TRBJ2-3; D unresolved. CDR3 nucleotide sequence: TGTGCCTGGAGTGTACAAGGGGATACGCAGTATTTT. Residues: CAWSVQGDTQYF.